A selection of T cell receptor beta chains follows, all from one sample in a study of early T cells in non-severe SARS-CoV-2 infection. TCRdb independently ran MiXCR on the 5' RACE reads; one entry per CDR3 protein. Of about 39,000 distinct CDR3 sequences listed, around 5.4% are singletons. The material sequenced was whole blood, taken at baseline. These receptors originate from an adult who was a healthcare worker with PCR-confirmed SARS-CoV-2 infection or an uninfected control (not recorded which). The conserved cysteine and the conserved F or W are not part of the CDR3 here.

CDR3aa: ASSQRPGELF
j_gene: TRBJ2-2
v_gene: TRBV6-2/TRBV6-3

CDR3aa: SARDLISGSSYNEQF
j_gene: TRBJ2-1
v_gene: TRBV20-1

CDR3aa: ASSQGLALTGELF
j_gene: TRBJ2-2
v_gene: TRBV5-1

CDR3aa: ASSPPRTWLGYT
j_gene: TRBJ1-2
v_gene: TRBV6-5

CDR3aa: ASSRNRVIQPQH
j_gene: TRBJ1-5
v_gene: TRBV18

CDR3aa: ASSGGQTYNEQF
j_gene: TRBJ2-1
v_gene: TRBV9

CDR3aa: ASSLVWTGSKSGANVLT
j_gene: TRBJ2-6
v_gene: TRBV7-2

CDR3aa: ASSQDPSGPTDYEQY
j_gene: TRBJ2-7
v_gene: TRBV4-1

CDR3aa: ASRNPSSGANVLT
j_gene: TRBJ2-6
v_gene: TRBV27

CDR3aa: ASSLAGRVQVDEQY
j_gene: TRBJ2-7
v_gene: TRBV7-8

CDR3aa: ASSLEWRGDREQY
j_gene: TRBJ2-7
v_gene: TRBV5-5

CDR3aa: LSSGTVYGYT
j_gene: TRBJ1-2
v_gene: TRBV30

CDR3aa: ASSEDNSGANVLT
j_gene: TRBJ2-6
v_gene: TRBV6-4

CDR3aa: ASSPYDILNTEAF
j_gene: TRBJ1-1
v_gene: TRBV3-1

CDR3aa: SARDGGSGQETQY
j_gene: TRBJ2-5
v_gene: TRBV20-1

CDR3aa: ASSSLVTGHAF
j_gene: TRBJ1-1
v_gene: TRBV6-5

CDR3aa: SVTLDWVSDTQY
j_gene: TRBJ2-3
v_gene: TRBV29-1

CDR3aa: ASSLEAGGEQY
j_gene: TRBJ2-7
v_gene: TRBV7-6

CDR3aa: ASSLQGARGNQPQH
j_gene: TRBJ1-5
v_gene: TRBV6-5

CDR3aa: ASSRILRGLNTEAF
j_gene: TRBJ1-1
v_gene: TRBV3-1

CDR3aa: AISESGAGGTEQF
j_gene: TRBJ2-1
v_gene: TRBV10-3

CDR3aa: ASSYALYGTVNTEAF
j_gene: TRBJ1-1
v_gene: TRBV6-5

CDR3aa: ASSPGLAGADTQY
j_gene: TRBJ2-3
v_gene: TRBV11-3

CDR3aa: ASSYSDLSETQY
j_gene: TRBJ2-5
v_gene: TRBV6-5

CDR3aa: SVPTGGRTDTQY
j_gene: TRBJ2-3
v_gene: TRBV29-1

CDR3aa: ASRGRRTDTQY
j_gene: TRBJ2-3
v_gene: TRBV19

CDR3aa: ASSLIRTENYGYT
j_gene: TRBJ1-2
v_gene: TRBV7-2

CDR3aa: ASSLAVPPIKLF
j_gene: TRBJ1-4
v_gene: TRBV7-9

CDR3aa: ASSYIPSNQPQH
j_gene: TRBJ1-5
v_gene: TRBV6-6

CDR3aa: ASGTTGTGAFYEQY
j_gene: TRBJ2-7
v_gene: TRBV6-6

CDR3aa: ASSESADTQY
j_gene: TRBJ2-3
v_gene: TRBV2

CDR3aa: ASGTSGRGDKQF
j_gene: TRBJ2-1
v_gene: TRBV5-1

CDR3aa: SAPTSVEQF
j_gene: TRBJ2-1
v_gene: TRBV20-1

CDR3aa: ASSQELGGPYEQY
j_gene: TRBJ2-7
v_gene: TRBV3-1

CDR3aa: AISPGLETQY
j_gene: TRBJ2-5
v_gene: TRBV10-3

CDR3aa: ASSPAGLAGSLDTQY
j_gene: TRBJ2-3
v_gene: TRBV4-1

CDR3aa: ASSTRTGTAF
j_gene: TRBJ1-1
v_gene: TRBV5-6

CDR3aa: ASSLLTVSGVPLH
j_gene: TRBJ1-6
v_gene: TRBV4-1

CDR3aa: ASSQDMEGPDTQY
j_gene: TRBJ2-3
v_gene: TRBV4-3

CDR3aa: ATSRDRGPSGANVLT
j_gene: TRBJ2-6
v_gene: TRBV15

CDR3aa: ASSQVQGAGGSPLH
j_gene: TRBJ1-6
v_gene: TRBV3-1

CDR3aa: ASSLHTDTQY
j_gene: TRBJ2-3
v_gene: TRBV5-4

CDR3aa: ASSQGRQETQY
j_gene: TRBJ2-5
v_gene: TRBV3-1

CDR3aa: ASSLAGVHYEQY
j_gene: TRBJ2-7
v_gene: TRBV7-9

CDR3aa: ASSPTGRNTEAF
j_gene: TRBJ1-1
v_gene: TRBV18

CDR3aa: ASSLSDRVAGGYT
j_gene: TRBJ1-2
v_gene: TRBV7-2

CDR3aa: ASSHSPGTSGIPFYEQY
j_gene: TRBJ2-7
v_gene: TRBV14

CDR3aa: ASSEGTVGIRAF
j_gene: TRBJ1-1
v_gene: TRBV25-1

CDR3aa: ASSDSSSGGGQPQH
j_gene: TRBJ1-5
v_gene: TRBV6-4

CDR3aa: SGTGAGEKLF
j_gene: TRBJ1-4
v_gene: TRBV29-1

CDR3aa: ASSTSLTRQGRPNEKLF
j_gene: TRBJ1-4
v_gene: TRBV6-5

CDR3aa: ASSEYRANTGELF
j_gene: TRBJ2-2
v_gene: TRBV25-1

CDR3aa: ASSPIDGPDTQY
j_gene: TRBJ2-3
v_gene: TRBV5-6

CDR3aa: ASSYGDNSNYGYT
j_gene: TRBJ1-2
v_gene: TRBV6-6